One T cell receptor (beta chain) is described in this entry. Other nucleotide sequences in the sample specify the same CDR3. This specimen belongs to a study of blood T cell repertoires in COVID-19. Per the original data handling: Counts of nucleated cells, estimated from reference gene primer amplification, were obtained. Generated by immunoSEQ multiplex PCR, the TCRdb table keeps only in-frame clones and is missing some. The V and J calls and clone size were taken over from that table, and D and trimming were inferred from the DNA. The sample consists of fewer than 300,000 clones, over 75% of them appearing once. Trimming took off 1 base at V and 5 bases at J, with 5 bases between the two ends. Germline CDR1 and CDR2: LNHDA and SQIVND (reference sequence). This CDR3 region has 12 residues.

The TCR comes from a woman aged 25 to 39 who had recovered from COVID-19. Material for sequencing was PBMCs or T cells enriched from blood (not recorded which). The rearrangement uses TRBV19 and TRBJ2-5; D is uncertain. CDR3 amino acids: CASSIAGETQYF. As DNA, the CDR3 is TGTGCCAGTAGTATAGCCGGGGAGACCCAGTACTTC.